This passage covers 15 T cell receptor beta chains from one sample sequenced in a study of T cells in localized non-small cell lung cancer. Repertoires were generated with immunoSEQ multiplex PCR, while TCRdb's copy carries only in-frame clones and drops some. The table lists about 52,000 clones, approximately 86% of them singletons. The material sequenced was PBMCs, taken before any cancer treatment. These receptors were obtained from a female donor with stage II lung adenocarcinoma.

This rearrangement joins TRBV5-6 to TRBJ2-3; TRBD2 matches at 12 bases. Looked up from germline, CDR1 is SGHDT and CDR2 is YYEEEE. CDR3 size: 16 residues. After removal of 0 bases from V and 7 bases from J, the junction contained 6 bases not matched to a gene. The CDR3 DNA sequence: TGTGCCAGCAGCTTGGGGACTAGCGGGGTTCGAAATACGCAGTATTTT. Translating gives CASSLGTSGVRNTQYF.

This chain uses TRBV7-7 with TRBJ2-1; 8 bases align to TRBD2. The CDR3 has 17 amino acids. Germline V gene lookup returns CDR1 SSHAT and CDR2 FNYEAQ (reference sequence). V lost 2 bases and J lost 4; bases outside the gene matches: 10. The DNA for the CDR3 is TGTGCCAGCAGCTTACGGGCGGGGGGCCGGGGATACAATGAGCAGTTCTTC. Its translation: CASSLRAGGRGYNEQFF.

CDR3: CASSSPTLGREKLFF. The CDR3 coding sequence is TGTGCCAGCAGCTCCCCGACGCTTGGACGGGAAAAACTGTTTTTT. The chain joins TRBV5-4 to TRBJ1-4; D not resolved. The CDR3 is 15 residues long. Trimming removed 3 bases from V and 8 bases from J, with 17 bases in between. The germline gives CDR1 SGHNT, CDR2 YYREEE (reference sequence).

The V call is TRBV5-1, the J call TRBJ2-3; maybe TRBD2 (6 bases). The V end lost 7 bases, the J end lost 0 bases, and 18 bases lay between the germline ends. Germline V gene data show CDR1 as SGHRS and CDR2 as YFSETQ. This CDR3 region has 16 residues. The CDR3, as DNA: TGCGCCAGCCACCGAGGGACGGGGGTTAGCACAGATACGCAGTATTTT. Protein product: CASHRGTGVSTDTQYF. Based on the CDR3 plus reference TRBV5-1 and TRBJ2-3, the full variable domain is KAGVTQTPRYLIKTRGQQVTLSCSPISGHRSVSWYQQTPGQGLQFLFEYFSETQRNKGNFPGRFSGRQFSNSRSEMNVSTLELGDSALYLCASHRGTGVSTDTQYFGPGTRLTVL.

The CDR3 loop reads CAIRPGQRDLNTEAFF. CDR3 nucleotide sequence: TGTGCCATCAGGCCGGGACAGAGAGACCTGAACACTGAAGCTTTCTTT. The rearrangement uses TRBV10-3 and TRBJ1-1; TRBD1 aligns across 7 bases. This CDR3 is built from 16 residues. Germline trimming cut 6 bases from V and 0 bases from J; bases unmatched to any gene: 10. Germline CDR1 ENHRY, CDR2 SYGVKD.

The V call is TRBV6-5, the J call TRBJ1-1; no clear D. The CDR3 loop spans 14 amino acids. CDR1 and CDR2 (germline): MNHEY, SVGAGI. V gave up 0 bases and J gave up 5 bases, with 10 bases separating them. The CDR3 region is CASSYSASGTEAFF. The DNA of the CDR3 is TGTGCCAGCAGTTACTCGGCCTCCGGAACTGAAGCTTTCTTT.

The chain employs TRBV19 and TRBJ1-1, with a weak D call TRBD1 (6 bases). Per the germline V gene, CDR1 is LNHDA and CDR2 is SQIVND (reference sequence). The CDR3 covers 13 residues. V lost 8 bases, J lost 5 bases, and 15 bases lay in between. The CDR3 region is CASQPRGPTEAFF. DNA of the CDR3: TGTGCCAGTCAACCCAGGGGCCCGACTGAAGCTTTCTTT.

The sample holds one count of this clone. V is TRBV4-1 and J is TRBJ2-7; 9 nucleotides match TRBD1. After removal of 3 bases from V and 1 base from J, the junction contained 4 bases not matched to a gene. The CDR3 is 15 amino acids. Germline V gene sequence: CDR1 MGHRA, CDR2 YSYEKL. CDR3 residues: CASSQEGQGSYEQYF. CDR3 nucleotides: TGCGCCAGCAGCCAGGAGGGACAGGGTTCCTACGAGCAGTACTTC.

By share, this clone counts as medium-sized. The genes are TRBV4-1 and TRBJ2-7; 7 bases match TRBD2. The CDR3 totals 14 residues. The germline V gene has CDR1 MGHRA and CDR2 YSYEKL. Trimming at V came to 4 bases and at J to 3 bases, leaving 6 bases not matched to a gene. CDR3 sequence: CASSLGVAGYEQYF. The CDR3 coding sequence is TGCGCCAGCAGCCTCGGGGTAGCGGGCTACGAGCAGTACTTC.

The chain links TRBV7-2 to TRBJ1-3; a weak D match, TRBD1 (6 bases). In germline, CDR1 is SGHTA, CDR2 FQGNSA. This CDR3 contains 14 residues. Trimming cost V 1 base and J 4 bases, with 8 bases left between them. CDR3 nucleotide sequence: TGTGCCAGCAGCTTAGTCAGGGGCGGAAACACCATATATTTT. Protein: CASSLVRGGNTIYF.

The chain uses TRBV7-3 and TRBJ1-1, with TRBD1 matching 8 bases. J gave up 7 bases and V 5 bases, and 3 bases lay outside the gene matches. Germline V gene sequence: CDR1 SGHTA, CDR2 FQGTGA. This CDR3 is 12 amino acids long. The CDR3 region has the DNA TGTGCCAGCAGCCACGGGACAGGTGAAGCTTTCTTT. Protein: CASSHGTGEAFF.

This clone appeared a single time. This sequence joins TRBV5-4 and TRBJ1-3; 9 positions agree with TRBD1. The CDR3 loop spans 13 amino acids. V trimming: 5 bases; J trimming: 8 bases; junction bases outside the gene matches: 5. Germline values: CDR1 SGHNT, CDR2 YYREEE (reference sequence). The CDR3 coding sequence is TGTGCCAGCAGTTACAGGGGGCAGGACACCATATATTTT. As protein: CASSYRGQDTIYF. The full variable domain, rest sourced from reference TRBV5-4 and TRBJ1-3, is ETGVTQSPTHLIKTRGQQVTLRCSSQSGHNTVSWYQQALGQGPQFIFQYYREEENGRGNFPPRFSGLQFPNYSSELNVNALELDDSALYLCASSYRGQDTIYFGEGSWLTVV.

DNA of the CDR3: TGTGCCAGCAGCTTAGCGGGGGCTAACAATGAGCAGTTCTTC. Its translation is CASSLAGANNEQFF. This chain connects TRBV7-2 to TRBJ2-1; TRBD1 might be the D (6 bases). Germline CDR1 reads SGHTA; CDR2 reads FQGNSA. V lost 0 bases and J 5 bases, leaving 8 bases between the germline ends. This CDR3 is 14 amino acids long.

The chain is built from TRBV5-1 and TRBJ1-2, with 10 bases matching TRBD1. The CDR3 has 15 residues. Germline CDR1 reads SGHRS; CDR2 reads YFSETQ. Unmatched junction bases numbered 4, after V lost 0 bases and J lost 5 bases. DNA of the CDR3: TGCGCCAGCAGCTTGGGACAGGGGGCACTTTATGGCTACACCTTC. Translating gives CASSLGQGALYGYTF.

This rearrangement joins TRBV15 to TRBJ2-1; D gene uncertain. Germline V CDR1 and CDR2: LNHNV, YYDKDF (reference sequence). V was clipped by 0 bases and J by 8 bases, with 11 bases between them. This CDR3 has 14 amino acids. CDR3 protein: CATSREGSLHEQFF. The CDR3 DNA reads TGTGCCACCAGCAGAGAGGGGTCTCTGCATGAGCAGTTCTTC.